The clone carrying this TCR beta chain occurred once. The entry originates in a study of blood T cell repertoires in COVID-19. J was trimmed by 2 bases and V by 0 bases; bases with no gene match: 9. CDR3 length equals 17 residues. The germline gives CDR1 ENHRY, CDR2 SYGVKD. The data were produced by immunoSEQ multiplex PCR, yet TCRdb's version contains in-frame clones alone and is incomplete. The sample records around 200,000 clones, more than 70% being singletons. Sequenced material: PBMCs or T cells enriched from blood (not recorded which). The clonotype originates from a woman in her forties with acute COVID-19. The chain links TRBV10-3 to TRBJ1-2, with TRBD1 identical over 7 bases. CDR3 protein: CAISESSGGRTNYGYTF. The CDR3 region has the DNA TGTGCCATCAGTGAGTCGTCAGGGGGACGGACAAACTATGGCTACACCTTC.